This T cell receptor beta chain originates from a study of T cells in Graves' hyperthyroidism and ophthalmopathy. General study findings and limits: Ophthalmopathy stood apart from stable hyperthyroidism in a 13 V-J model.

Exclusions: uncontrolled infection, other autoimmune disease, pregnancy, lactation. It was over 9.5 ml of fresh peripheral blood that supplied the PBMCs. Amplified regions were TCR beta CDR3 sequences from RNA transcripts. The TCR CDR3 first-round RT-PCR relied on the HTBI primer set. TCRdb re-called the multiplex PCR reads with MiXCR, one entry per CDR3 protein. The top ten clones hold about 25% of a sample with approximately 510,000 distinct CDR3 sequences, under 25% of them seen once. V lost 3 bases, J lost 4 bases, and 9 bases lay in between. Germline values: CDR1 GTSNPN, CDR2 SVGIG (reference sequence). The CDR3 loop spans 12 amino acids. Comment on this clonotype: The antigen is unknown.

The sequence was obtained from a man younger than 35 with Graves' hyperthyroidism. Sequenced material: blood. This rearrangement joins TRBV30 to TRBJ1-2; maybe TRBD1 (5 bases). CDR3 sequence: CAWSRDVYGYTF. In DNA, the CDR3 is TGTGCCTGGAGCAGGGACGTCTATGGCTACACCTTC.